Listed below are T cell receptor beta chains from one sample, sequenced in a study of human versus mouse CDR3 diversity and MHC coevolution. This table comes from immunoSEQ multiplex PCR, and its TCRdb copy is limited to in-frame clones, with some not included. The sample holds around 59,000 clones; 94% are singletons and the top ten take about 20%. Material: naive CD4+ T cells from blood. The receptors were gathered from a person in their sixties or seventies in good health. The CDR3 runs from the conserved cysteine through the conserved F or W. The order of the fields is D gene, clone size, V gene, J gene, CDR3 protein, CDR3 DNA. D genes are given only for firm matches. Expanded clones are given a class, and other clones once, few, many or no size at all.

d_gene: .
abundance: once
v_gene: TRBV10-3
j_gene: TRBJ1-2
CDR3aa: CAISESVDGYTF
CDR3nt: TGTGCCATCAGTGAGTCAGTAGATGGCTACACCTTC

d_gene: .
abundance: once
v_gene: TRBV7-7
j_gene: TRBJ2-7
CDR3aa: CASTQEDRPYEQYF
CDR3nt: TGTGCCAGCACCCAAGAGGATCGCCCCTACGAGCAGTACTTC

d_gene: TRBD1
abundance: .
v_gene: TRBV30
j_gene: TRBJ1-3
CDR3aa: CAWSVSRGPPGNTIYF
CDR3nt: TGTGCCTGGAGTGTATCGAGGGGGCCCCCTGGAAACACCATATATTTT

d_gene: .
abundance: .
v_gene: TRBV6-1
j_gene: TRBJ2-7
CDR3aa: CASSPGTLMREQYF
CDR3nt: TGTGCCAGCAGCCCCGGGACATTAATGCGCGAGCAGTACTTC

d_gene: .
abundance: .
v_gene: TRBV18
j_gene: TRBJ2-7
CDR3aa: CASSPDGGYEQYF
CDR3nt: TGTGCCAGCTCACCAGATGGCGGGTACGAGCAGTACTTC

d_gene: TRBD2
abundance: .
v_gene: TRBV29-1
j_gene: TRBJ2-2
CDR3aa: CSVERGERLFF
CDR3nt: TGCAGCGTTGAACGGGGGGAGCGGCTGTTTTTT

d_gene: .
abundance: .
v_gene: TRBV5-1
j_gene: TRBJ2-7
CDR3aa: CASSLAGQGSLYEQYF
CDR3nt: TGCGCCAGCAGCTTGGCCGGCCAGGGGTCCCTCTACGAGCAGTACTTC

d_gene: TRBD2
abundance: once
v_gene: TRBV9
j_gene: TRBJ2-5
CDR3aa: CASSVVGLAGVETQYF
CDR3nt: TGTGCCAGCAGCGTAGTCGGTCTAGCGGGAGTGGAGACCCAGTACTTC

d_gene: TRBD2
abundance: .
v_gene: TRBV5-8
j_gene: TRBJ2-2
CDR3aa: CASSFGGRGTGELFF
CDR3nt: TGTGCCAGCAGCTTCGGCGGGAGGGGTACCGGGGAGCTGTTTTTT

d_gene: TRBD1
abundance: .
v_gene: TRBV19
j_gene: TRBJ2-5
CDR3aa: CASRDRGGETQYF
CDR3nt: TGTGCCAGTAGGGACAGGGGTGGAGAGACCCAGTACTTC

d_gene: .
abundance: .
v_gene: TRBV6-6
j_gene: TRBJ2-7
CDR3aa: CASTPDSSYEQYF
CDR3nt: TGTGCCAGCACCCCGGACAGCTCCTACGAGCAGTACTTC

d_gene: TRBD1
abundance: .
v_gene: TRBV7-3
j_gene: TRBJ1-2
CDR3aa: CASSPTGGNYGYTF
CDR3nt: TGTGCCAGCAGCCCAACAGGGGGTAACTATGGCTACACCTTC

d_gene: TRBD1
abundance: .
v_gene: TRBV19
j_gene: TRBJ2-5
CDR3aa: CASSLDRGQETQYF
CDR3nt: TGTGCCAGTAGCCTGGACAGGGGGCAAGAGACCCAGTACTTC

d_gene: .
abundance: .
v_gene: TRBV19
j_gene: TRBJ1-1
CDR3aa: CASSSRVNSEAFF
CDR3nt: TGTGCCAGTAGTAGCAGGGTGAACAGTGAAGCTTTCTTT

d_gene: .
abundance: .
v_gene: TRBV12-1
j_gene: TRBJ2-5
CDR3aa: CASSPTSPETQYF
CDR3nt: TGTGCCAGCAGCCCGACTAGCCCAGAGACCCAGTACTTC

d_gene: .
abundance: once
v_gene: TRBV5-1
j_gene: TRBJ1-1
CDR3aa: CASSLEQAGNTEAFF
CDR3nt: TGCGCCAGCAGCTTGGAACAGGCCGGGAACACTGAAGCTTTCTTT

d_gene: .
abundance: .
v_gene: TRBV11-2
j_gene: TRBJ2-2
CDR3aa: CASSLAHTGELFF
CDR3nt: TGTGCCAGCAGCTTAGCTCACACCGGGGAGCTGTTTTTT

d_gene: .
abundance: .
v_gene: TRBV27
j_gene: TRBJ1-4
CDR3aa: CASSLRGRSATNEKLFF
CDR3nt: TGTGCCAGCAGTTTAAGGGGAAGGAGTGCAACTAATGAAAAACTGTTTTTT

d_gene: .
abundance: .
v_gene: TRBV5-4
j_gene: TRBJ1-4
CDR3aa: CASSLRAPGSGREKLFF
CDR3nt: TGTGCCAGCAGCTTGAGGGCTCCGGGGTCCGGAAGGGAAAAACTGTTTTTT

d_gene: .
abundance: .
v_gene: TRBV4-1
j_gene: TRBJ1-1
CDR3aa: CASSPTPGQNTEAFF
CDR3nt: TGCGCCAGCAGCCCAACACCGGGACAGAACACTGAAGCTTTCTTT